What follows is one TCR beta chain and its context. Germline V CDR1 and CDR2: SNHLY, FYNNEI. The CDR3 extends over 14 amino acids. The V and J ends lost 6 bases and 8 bases respectively, with 19 bases between them. The data derive from a study of control samples from healthy donors and cancer patients. Sequencing was performed with immunoSEQ multiplex PCR; in TCRdb, only in-frame clones are kept and a portion is missing. Altogether 90,000 or so clones are present, approximately 86% being singletons, with the ten largest covering 19%. Sequenced input: blood. This receptor was obtained from a man aged 25 to 40 in good health. The chain recombines TRBV2 with TRBJ1-2; weak D call: TRBD1 (5 bases). CDR3 residues: CASRLEAGPRGYTF. Here the CDR3 DNA reads TGTGCCAGCAGATTGGAGGCGGGGCCGCGAGGCTACACCTTC.